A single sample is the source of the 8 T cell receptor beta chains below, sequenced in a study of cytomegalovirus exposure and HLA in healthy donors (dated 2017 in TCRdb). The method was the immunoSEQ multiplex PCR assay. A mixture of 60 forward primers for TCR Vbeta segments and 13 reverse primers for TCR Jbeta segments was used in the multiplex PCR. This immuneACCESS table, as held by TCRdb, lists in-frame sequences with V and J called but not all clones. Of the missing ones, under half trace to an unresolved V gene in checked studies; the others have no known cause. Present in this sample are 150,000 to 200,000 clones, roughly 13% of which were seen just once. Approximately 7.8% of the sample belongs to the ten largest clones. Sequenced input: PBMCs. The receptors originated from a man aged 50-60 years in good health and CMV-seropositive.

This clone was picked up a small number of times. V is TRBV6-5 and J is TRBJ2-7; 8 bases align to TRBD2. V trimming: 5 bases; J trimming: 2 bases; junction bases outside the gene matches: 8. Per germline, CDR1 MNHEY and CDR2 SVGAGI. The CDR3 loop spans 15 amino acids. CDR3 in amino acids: CASSLRPGGAYEQYV. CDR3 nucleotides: TGTGCCAGCAGTCTACGACCGGGGGGGGCCTACGAGCAGTACGTC.

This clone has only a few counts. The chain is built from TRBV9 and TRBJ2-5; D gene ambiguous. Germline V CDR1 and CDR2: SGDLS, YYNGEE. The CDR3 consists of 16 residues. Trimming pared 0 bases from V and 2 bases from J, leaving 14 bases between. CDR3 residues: CASSVEAEADQETQYF. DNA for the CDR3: TGTGCCAGCAGCGTAGAAGCCGAGGCAGATCAAGAGACCCAGTACTTC.

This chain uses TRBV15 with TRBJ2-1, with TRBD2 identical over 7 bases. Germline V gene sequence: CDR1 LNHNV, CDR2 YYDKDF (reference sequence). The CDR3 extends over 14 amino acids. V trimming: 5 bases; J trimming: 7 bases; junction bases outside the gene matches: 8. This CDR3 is CATSGRDYMNEQFF. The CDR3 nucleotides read TGTGCCACCAGCGGCCGGGACTATATGAATGAGCAGTTCTTC.

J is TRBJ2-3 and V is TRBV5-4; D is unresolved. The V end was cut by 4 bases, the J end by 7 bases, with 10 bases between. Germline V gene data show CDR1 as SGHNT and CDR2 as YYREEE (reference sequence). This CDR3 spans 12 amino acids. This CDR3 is CASSLFLNTQYF. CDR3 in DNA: TGTGCCAGCAGCCTATTCCTAAATACGCAGTATTTT.

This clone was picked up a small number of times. CDR3 sequence (DNA): TGTGCCAGCAGACCGGGGCAGGGGGCTGTTAGCAATCAGCCCCAGCATTTT. Residues: CASRPGQGAVSNQPQHF. The chain carries TRBV27 and TRBJ1-5; 8 positions match TRBD1. CDR3 length equals 17 residues. Germline V CDR1 and CDR2: MNHEY, SMNVEV (reference sequence). J gave up 0 bases and V 6 bases, and 10 bases lay outside the gene matches.

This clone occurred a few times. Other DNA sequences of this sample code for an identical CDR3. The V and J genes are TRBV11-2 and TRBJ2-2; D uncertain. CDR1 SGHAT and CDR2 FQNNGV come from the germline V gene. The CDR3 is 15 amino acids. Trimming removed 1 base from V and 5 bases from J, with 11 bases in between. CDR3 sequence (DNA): TGTGCCAGCAGCTTAGGTCCAGGATGGACCGGGGAGCTGTTTTTT. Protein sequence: CASSLGPGWTGELFF.

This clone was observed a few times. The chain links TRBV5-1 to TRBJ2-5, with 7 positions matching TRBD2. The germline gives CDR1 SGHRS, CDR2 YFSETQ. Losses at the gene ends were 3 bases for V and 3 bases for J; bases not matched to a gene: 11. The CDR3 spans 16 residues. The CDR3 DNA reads TGCGCCAGCAGCTCTGGAGGACTAGGCCCGGAAGAGACCCAGTACTTC. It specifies CASSSGGLGPEETQYF.

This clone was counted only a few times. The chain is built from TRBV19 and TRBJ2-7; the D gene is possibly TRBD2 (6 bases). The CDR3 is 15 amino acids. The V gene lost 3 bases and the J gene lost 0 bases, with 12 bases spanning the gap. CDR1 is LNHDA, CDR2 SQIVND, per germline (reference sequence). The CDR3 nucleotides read TGTGCCAGTAGTATGGGGGGACGCCGCTCCTACGAGCAGTACTTC. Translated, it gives CASSMGGRRSYEQYF.